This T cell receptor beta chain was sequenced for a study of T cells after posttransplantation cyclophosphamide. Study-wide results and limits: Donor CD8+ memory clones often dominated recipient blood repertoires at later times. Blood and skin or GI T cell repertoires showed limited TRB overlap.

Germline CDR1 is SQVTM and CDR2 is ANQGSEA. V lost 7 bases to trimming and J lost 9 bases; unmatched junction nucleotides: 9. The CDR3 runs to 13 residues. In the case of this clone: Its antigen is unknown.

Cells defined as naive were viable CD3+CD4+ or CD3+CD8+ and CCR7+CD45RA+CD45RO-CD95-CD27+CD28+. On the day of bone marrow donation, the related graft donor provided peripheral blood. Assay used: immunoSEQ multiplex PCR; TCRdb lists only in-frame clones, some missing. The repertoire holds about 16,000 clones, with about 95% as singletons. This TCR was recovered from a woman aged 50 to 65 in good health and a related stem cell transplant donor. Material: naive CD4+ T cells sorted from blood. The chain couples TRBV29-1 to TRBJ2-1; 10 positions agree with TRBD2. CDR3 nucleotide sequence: TGCAGCGCGGGGGGGTTAGCGGGGGGTGAGCAGTTCTTC. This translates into CSAGGLAGGEQFF.